These 29 T cell receptor beta chains originate from one sample sequenced in a study of OX40 agonist ivuxolimab in advanced cancers. The repertoire was sequenced with immunoSEQ multiplex PCR; TCRdb's copy has only in-frame clones and lacks some. The repertoire has about 72,000 clones, approximately 89% of them found once; the top ten carry 10% to 12%. Sequences were derived from CD4+ or CD8+ T cells sorted from blood, sampled in a trial of the OX40 agonist ivuxolimab. The receptor set was obtained from an adult with an advanced solid tumor such as melanoma, head and neck, liver or kidney cancer.

This chain connects TRBV5-8 to TRBJ1-1; D is unclear. CDR3 length: 11 amino acids. Germline CDR1 reads SGHTS; CDR2 reads YDEGEE. V lost 5 bases and J lost 12, with 14 bases in between. CDR3 region: CASRVLIVPFF. Here the CDR3 DNA reads TGTGCCAGCAGGGTACTCATAGTTCCTTTCTTT.

The rearrangement joins TRBV7-8 to TRBJ1-5, with D perhaps matching TRBD1 (5 bases). Trimming removed 1 base from V and 11 bases from J, with 18 bases in between. Germline CDR1 reads SGHVS; CDR2 reads FQNEAQ. The CDR3 covers 15 residues. The CDR3 sequence: CASSLVAGAGETQHF. As DNA, the CDR3 is TGTGCCAGCAGCTTAGTGGCTGGGGCGGGGGAGACCCAGCATTTT.

The chain joins TRBV19 to TRBJ1-4, with 7 positions matching TRBD1. J lost 8 bases, V lost 10 bases, and 10 bases had no gene match. This CDR3 contains 13 residues. Germline V lookup: CDR1 LNHDA, CDR2 SQIVND (reference sequence). CDR3 bases: TGTGCCACCTCCGACAGGGCGGGGGAAAAACTGTTTTTT. Amino acid sequence: CATSDRAGEKLFF.

The rearrangement links TRBV27 to TRBJ2-7; 7 positions agree with TRBD1. From germline, CDR1 is MNHEY and CDR2 SMNVEV (reference sequence). The CDR3 length is 16 residues. The V segment lost 6 bases and the J segment 0 bases; nucleotides outside the gene matches: 11. The CDR3 coding sequence is TGTGCCAGCAGCAGAACAGGGGCGACCGGCTCCTACGAGCAGTACTTC. Encoded protein: CASSRTGATGSYEQYF.

V is TRBV6-6 and J is TRBJ2-7; 7 nucleotides line up with TRBD2. Germline values: CDR1 MNHNY, CDR2 SVGAGI (reference sequence). The junction had 4 bases not matched to a gene; V was cut back by 7 bases and J by 1 base. The CDR3 contains 13 residues. The CDR3 nucleotides read TGTGCCAGCAAGGGACTACAATCCTACGAGCAGTACTTC. Protein product: CASKGLQSYEQYF.

This rearrangement joins TRBV7-2 to TRBJ2-3; 11 bases agree with TRBD2. From germline, CDR1 is SGHTA and CDR2 FQGNSA. This CDR3 contains 16 residues. V gave up 5 bases and J gave up 5 bases; unmatched junction bases: 9. The CDR3: CASSPIAGGVRDTQYF. The CDR3 nucleotides are TGTGCCAGCAGCCCTATAGCGGGAGGGGTTCGAGATACGCAGTATTTT.

The gene calls are TRBV5-4 and TRBJ2-1; D possibly matches TRBD1 or TRBD2 (5 bases each). Germline V CDR1 and CDR2: SGHNT, YYREEE (reference sequence). The CDR3 totals 16 residues. Trimming took off 1 base at V and 6 bases at J, with 17 bases between the two ends. In DNA form, the CDR3 reads TGTGCCAGCAGCTTGCCGAGGGACCCCGGTGGCAATGAGCAGTTCTTC. Its protein is CASSLPRDPGGNEQFF.

This chain uses TRBV11-3 with TRBJ2-1; 7 nucleotides match TRBD2. Germline V gives CDR1 SGHNT, CDR2 YENEEA. Trimming removed 6 bases from V and 7 bases from J; junction bases left unmatched: 9. This CDR3 is built from 14 residues. The CDR3 DNA is TGTGCCAGCAGTCGAGGCGGGAGTGGGAATGAGCAGTTCTTC. It translates to CASSRGGSGNEQFF.

This clone turned up a few times. The CDR3 here is CASSLGGGAGANVLTF. The CDR3 DNA sequence: TGTGCCAGCAGCCTCGGCGGGGGGGCTGGGGCCAACGTCCTGACTTTC. V and J are TRBV5-4 and TRBJ2-6, with 9 bases fitting TRBD2. The CDR3 runs 16 residues. V lost 4 bases and J lost 2; bases outside the gene matches: 4. From germline, CDR1 is SGHNT and CDR2 YYREEE (reference sequence).

V is TRBV9 and J is TRBJ1-6, with D uncertain. CDR1 and CDR2 from the germline V gene are SGDLS and YYNGEE. CDR3 length equals 14 residues. V dropped 0 bases and J dropped 4 bases, with 5 bases sitting between them. The CDR3 DNA follows: TGTGCCAGCAGCGTAGAAGTTTATAATTCACCCCTCCACTTT. It specifies CASSVEVYNSPLHF.

The V call is TRBV20-1, the J call TRBJ2-3; D remains ambiguous. This CDR3 region has 11 residues. Germline V lookup: CDR1 DFQATT, CDR2 SNEGSKA (reference sequence). Deletions cut 3 bases from V and 2 bases from J, with 3 bases between. In nucleotides, the CDR3 is TGCAGTGCTAGCCTCACAGATACGCAGTATTTT. Protein: CSASLTDTQYF.

This chain uses TRBV6-6 with TRBJ2-5, with TRBD2 matching 8 bases. The J call may not be correct, given that the DNA end is closer to TRBJ2-7. The CDR3 consists of 15 residues. Germline V gene sequence: CDR1 MNHNY, CDR2 SVGAGI (reference sequence). DNA for the CDR3: TGTGCCAGCAGTAGCGGGACTAGTAAGCCCTACGAGCAGTACTTC. Amino acid sequence: CASSSGTSKPYEQYF.

J is TRBJ1-1 and V is TRBV29-1, with D unclear. This CDR3 has 13 amino acids. V shed 4 bases and J shed 4 bases, with 13 bases lying between them. Germline CDR1 SQVTM, CDR2 ANQGSEA. This CDR3 reads CSVGVNMGTEAFF. The DNA for the CDR3 is TGCAGCGTTGGGGTCAATATGGGCACTGAAGCTTTCTTT.

The chain carries TRBV5-6 and TRBJ1-1; D might be TRBD1 (5 bases). Trimming stripped 1 base from V and 10 bases from J, with 17 bases between. The CDR3 is 14 residues long. Per the germline V gene, CDR1 is SGHDT and CDR2 is YYEEEE. CDR3 protein: CASSLFGVGGAAFF. The DNA of the CDR3 is TGTGCCAGCAGCTTGTTTGGGGTTGGAGGGGCAGCTTTCTTT. Together with reference TRBV5-6 and TRBJ1-1, the CDR3 gives the full variable domain: DAGVTQSPTHLIKTRGQQVTLRCSPKSGHDTVSWYQQALGQGPQFIFQYYEEEERQRGNFPDRFSGHQFPNYSSELNVNALLLGDSALYLCASSLFGVGGAAFFGQGTRLTVV.

This chain joins TRBV28 and TRBJ1-1; D remains unclear. In germline, CDR1 is MDHEN, CDR2 SYDVKM. Trimming cost V 4 bases and J 1 base, with 13 bases left between them. The CDR3 spans 15 residues. CDR3 coding DNA: TGTGCCAGCAGTTACCCCTTCGGTCAGAACACTGAAGCTTTCTTT. Its translation is CASSYPFGQNTEAFF.

V is TRBV7-2 and J is TRBJ2-3; 9 bases agree with TRBD2. Germline V CDR1 and CDR2: SGHTA, FQGNSA. This CDR3 region has 16 residues. Germline trimming cut 1 base from V and 0 bases from J; bases unmatched to any gene: 2. Written as DNA, the CDR3 is TGTGCCAGCAGCTTAGGTAGCGGGAGCAGCACAGATACGCAGTATTTT. Its protein is CASSLGSGSSTDTQYF.

A single count supports this clone. V is TRBV28 and J is TRBJ1-1; D unresolved. The ends were cut back, 4 bases at V and 1 base at J, with 1 base in the middle. CDR1 is MDHEN and CDR2 is SYDVKM in the germline V gene. The CDR3 is made up of 11 amino acids. CDR3 nucleotides: TGTGCCAGCAGTTGGAACACTGAAGCTTTCTTT. It translates to CASSWNTEAFF.

The J gene is TRBJ2-2, the V gene TRBV2; 10 bases align to TRBD2. Germline assignment: CDR1 SNHLY and CDR2 FYNNEI. This CDR3 is 17 amino acids long. Germline trimming cut 0 bases from V and 4 bases from J; bases unmatched to any gene: 5. CDR3 in amino acids: CASSEAWLAGVTGELFF. As DNA, the CDR3 is TGTGCCAGCAGTGAAGCGTGGCTAGCGGGGGTCACCGGGGAGCTGTTTTTT. Supplemented by reference TRBV2 and TRBJ2-2, the full variable domain reads EPEVTQTPSHQVTQMGQEVILRCVPISNHLYFYWYRQILGQKVEFLVSFYNNEISEKSEIFDDQFSVERPDGSNFTLKIRSTKLEDSAMYFCASSEAWLAGVTGELFFGEGSRLTVL.

The chain employs TRBV19 and TRBJ2-7, with D possibly called TRBD1 or TRBD2 (6 bases each). Germline CDR1 LNHDA, CDR2 SQIVND (reference sequence). Trimming took off 7 bases at V and 1 base at J, with 23 bases between the two ends. This CDR3 region has 17 residues. The chain's CDR3 is CASTKRAGRGGSYEQYF. CDR3 bases: TGTGCCAGTACCAAACGGGCGGGCAGGGGAGGATCCTACGAGCAGTACTTC.

The chain is built from TRBV7-2 and TRBJ2-2; TRBD1 might be the D (6 bases). The CDR3 loop spans 14 amino acids. Per germline, CDR1 SGHTA and CDR2 FQGNSA. V was trimmed by 4 bases and J by 6 bases, leaving 12 bases between them. This CDR3 is CASSSGTSPGELFF. CDR3 nucleotides: TGTGCCAGCAGCTCCGGGACATCTCCCGGGGAGCTGTTTTTT.

This chain joins TRBV5-1 and TRBJ2-5, with D possibly called TRBD1 or TRBD2 (5 bases each). V lost 7 bases and J lost 5, with 21 bases in between. The germline V gene has CDR1 SGHRS and CDR2 YFSETQ. The CDR3 contains 15 residues. The CDR3 DNA is TGCGCCAGCGGGATTACAGCGCCCGAGGGGGAGACCCAGTACTTC. Residues: CASGITAPEGETQYF.

The chain uses TRBV10-3 and TRBJ2-5, with TRBD2 matching 9 bases. This CDR3 is built from 15 residues. Trimming took 2 bases from V and 5 from J; bases not matched to a gene: 6. Germline CDR1 reads ENHRY; CDR2 reads SYGVKD. CDR3 DNA sequence: TGTGCCATCAGTGAGGGCGGGAGGGCCGTTGAGACCCAGTACTTC. Translation gives CAISEGGRAVETQYF.

The gene calls are TRBV23-1 and TRBJ2-5; D is possibly TRBD1 or TRBD2 (5 bases each). TRBV23-1 is designated an ORF whose function remains uncertain. V was clipped by 4 bases and J by 1 base, with 19 bases between them. CDR3 length: 17 amino acids. The CDR3 sequence is CASSPPRGVGVQETQYF. CDR3 nucleotide sequence: TGCGCCAGCAGTCCCCCGCGAGGGGTGGGGGTCCAAGAGACCCAGTACTTC.

The chain is built from TRBV5-1 and TRBJ1-4, with D possibly being TRBD1 (6 bases). Germline CDR1 SGHRS, CDR2 YFSETQ. Trimming pared 2 bases from V and 3 bases from J, leaving 14 bases between. The CDR3 runs to 16 residues. DNA of the CDR3: TGCGCCAGCAGCTTACAGGGTGTGATGGCTAATGAAAAACTGTTTTTT. This translates into CASSLQGVMANEKLFF.

This clone occurred once. V gene TRBV11-2 combines with J gene TRBJ2-7; 8 bases line up with TRBD2. Trimming cost V 5 bases and J 0 bases; bases outside gene matches: 12. The CDR3 sequence is 17 residues long. Germline CDR1 reads SGHAT; CDR2 reads FQNNGV. DNA of the CDR3: TGTGCCAGCAGCCAATGGGGAGCGGGGGCCCCCTCCTACGAGCAGTACTTC. Protein product: CASSQWGAGAPSYEQYF.

This clone was counted a few times. J is TRBJ2-1 and V is TRBV18; D not resolved. CDR1 KGHSH and CDR2 LQKENI come from the germline V gene. Trimming pared 6 bases from V and 3 bases from J, leaving 12 bases between. This CDR3 is 14 amino acids long. DNA of the CDR3: TGTGCCAGCTCCCCGGGCTGGGGCTACAATGAGCAGTTCTTC. It encodes CASSPGWGYNEQFF.

The gene calls are TRBV5-1 and TRBJ2-1, with D perhaps being TRBD1 or TRBD2 (5 bases each). V was pared by 2 bases and J by 1 base, with 10 bases between. Germline-derived CDR1 and CDR2 are SGHRS and YFSETQ. The CDR3 sequence is 15 residues long. Here the CDR3 DNA reads TGCGCCAGCAGCTTCGGGACGCTTTCCTACAATGAGCAGTTCTTC. It specifies CASSFGTLSYNEQFF.

This chain uses TRBV5-1 with TRBJ2-4; D tentatively fits TRBD1 or TRBD2 (6 bases each). CDR1 is SGHRS, CDR2 YFSETQ, per germline. V lost 0 bases and J lost 7, with 17 bases in between. The CDR3 contains 16 residues. The chain's CDR3 is CASSLAPGGPGNIQYF. The CDR3 DNA is TGCGCCAGCAGCTTGGCCCCCGGGGGCCCGGGGAACATTCAGTACTTC.

The chain combines TRBV5-1 with TRBJ2-3; 8 bases line up with TRBD1. CDR1 is SGHRS, CDR2 YFSETQ, per germline. J lost 4 bases, V lost 4 bases, and 11 bases had no gene match. The CDR3 length is 16 residues. CDR3 nucleotides: TGCGCCAGCAGCCTTCAGCCAGGGGGCGACGCAGATACGCAGTATTTT. It is translated as CASSLQPGGDADTQYF.